The T cell receptor beta chain described here comes from a study of post-analysis software for immune sequencing data (dated by TCRdb to between 2014 and 2016). Notes on the research overall: Relapsing-remitting, secondary progressive and progressive-relapsing multiple sclerosis were recorded as disease courses, and subtype annotation was lacking for some patients. The patient repertoires were set against eleven to twelve previously published healthy control repertoires from donors whose ages ranged from roughly 6 to 27 years. A subset of samples was prepared in parallel using single-end sample barcoding, then pooled and co-amplified after Illumina adapter ligation. The full study reports these points: Patients showed significantly higher frequencies than controls for a handful of TRBV segments, among them TRBV5-6, TRBV5-1 and TRBV20-1. The control group was slightly older than the multiple sclerosis patient group. Strong co-clustering of samples prepared in the same batch was shown by direct clustering with F measure, prompting a batch-effect correction. Normalized Chao1 diversity was significantly lower in multiple sclerosis patients than controls, suggesting substantial peripheral T-cell clonal expansion.

Preparation of the library involved PCR. For sequencing, an Illumina HiSeq 2500 was employed. Unique molecular identifiers were incorporated into TCR beta cDNA libraries to reduce PCR and sequencing biases. Every 1 to 10 million input T cells yielded roughly 0.5 million cDNA molecules, meaning each molecule approximated one T cell. The patient libraries were prepared and sequenced with the same protocol used for the earlier healthy control dataset. Within a given batch, samples were prepared together, multiplexed and sequenced on the same HiSeq lane. For the original study's pipeline: Raw barcoded reads were processed with MIGEC, and single-read molecular identifier groups were discarded before consensus assembly and CDR3 extraction. Clonotype tables were post-analysed with VDJtools, and diversity was normalized by down-sampling all datasets to the smallest sample size. To correct batch-related cross-sample contamination, repertoire overlap clustering matched CDR3 amino acid sequences but not nucleotide sequences. TCRdb applied fastp at Q25 and MiXCR to the public reads, then kept only in-frame beta chains. Each entry merges the rows of one CDR3 protein and shows their most common DNA and genes. The V and J calls come from TCRdb's annotation, not from the publication. This sample has 430,000 or so distinct CDR3 sequences in its table, and 39% of those were observed once. The top ten clones comprise less than 10% of the sample.

In this sample, this clonotype turned up a few times. The target of this receptor is not known. No much larger clonotype is one base removed from it; base qualities were not supplied. The germline V gene provides CDR1 SGDLS and CDR2 YYNGEE. The CDR3 holds 18 amino acids from the cysteine to the phenylalanine. Kept here is only the CDR3 DNA, which spans 54 bases and is read in frame from base 1. V gives up 0 bases and J gives up 4 bases, and the segment between their germline ends measures 21 bases. To demonstrate the VDJtools post-analysis software, TCR beta repertoires were profiled from the peripheral blood of some 12 young patients with multiple sclerosis. Multiple sclerosis patients were children and adolescents aged roughly 6 to 17 years.

The TCR comes from a girl aged 2-10 years with multiple sclerosis. The sample was blood. The chain joins TRBV9 to TRBJ2-3, and TRBD1 may be the D gene, going by 5 matching bases. This receptor has the CDR3 CASSVASGHLQDPDTQYF. The base sequence is TGTGCCAGCAGCGTAGCTTCCGGACATTTACAGGACCCAGATACGCAGTATTTT.